Below, 15 T cell receptor beta chains from the same sample are listed, as sequenced in a study of blood T cell repertoires in COVID-19. Clones were sequenced by immunoSEQ multiplex PCR, and TCRdb holds only the in-frame ones, with some missing. Among approximately 290,000 clones listed, around 89% were seen once. Sequencing used peripheral blood. The receptor source for this set is a man aged 30-40 years with acute or convalescent COVID-19.

This clone was seen once. CDR3 DNA: TGTGCCAGCAGATCGGGACTCCAAGAGACCCAGTACTTC. Its protein is CASRSGLQETQYF. The rearrangement links TRBV2 to TRBJ2-5, with TRBD2 as a possible D gene (6 bases). The germline V and J ends were trimmed by 6 bases and 1 base, with 9 bases remaining between them. CDR1 and CDR2 (germline): SNHLY, FYNNEI. CDR3 length: 13 amino acids.

This clone was counted a single time. The rearrangement links TRBV29-1 to TRBJ1-1, with D hard to call. The V and J ends lost 6 bases and 2 bases respectively, with 4 bases between them. This CDR3 contains 10 residues. CDR1 and CDR2 (germline): SQVTM, ANQGSEA. This CDR3 is CSVANTEAFF. The CDR3 coding sequence is TGCAGCGTAGCTAACACTGAAGCTTTCTTT.

The chain is built from TRBV5-4 and TRBJ1-5; D possibly corresponds to TRBD1 (6 bases). V lost 0 bases and J 5 bases, leaving 6 bases between the germline ends. Germline V gene sequence: CDR1 SGHNT, CDR2 YYREEE (reference sequence). The CDR3 contains 13 residues. The CDR3 DNA reads TGTGCCAGCAGCTTGGGACAGGATCAGCCCCAGCATTTT. It translates to CASSLGQDQPQHF. The full variable domain, in which reference TRBV5-4 and TRBJ1-5 provide the parts outside the CDR3, is ETGVTQSPTHLIKTRGQQVTLRCSSQSGHNTVSWYQQALGQGPQFIFQYYREEENGRGNFPPRFSGLQFPNYSSELNVNALELDDSALYLCASSLGQDQPQHFGDGTRLSIL.

This clone was seen once. The chain has TRBV15 and TRBJ2-7; D remains ambiguous. Trimming removed 5 bases at V and 3 bases at J, with 5 bases between. The CDR3 totals 11 residues. Germline lookup yields CDR1 LNHNV and CDR2 YYDKDF (reference sequence). The CDR3 spells CATSDSYEQYF. In nucleotides, the CDR3 is TGTGCCACCAGCGATAGCTACGAGCAGTACTTC.

The chain is built from TRBV3-1 (or the pseudogene TRBV3-2) and TRBJ2-4; the D gene is possibly TRBD1 (7 bases). This CDR3 contains 18 residues. V gave up 0 bases and J gave up 4 bases, with 19 bases separating them. Germline V gene sequence: CDR1 LGHDT, CDR2 YNNKEL (reference sequence). The CDR3: CASSQDVPGGPRKNIQYF. The CDR3 region has the DNA TGTGCCAGCAGCCAAGATGTCCCAGGGGGGCCGCGGAAAAACATTCAGTACTTC.

The chain joins TRBV15 to TRBJ1-4; possibly TRBD1 for D (6 bases). Between the trimmed V and J ends, which lost 6 bases and 3 bases, there was a span of 17 bases. CDR1 and CDR2 (germline): LNHNV, YYDKDF (reference sequence). The CDR3 consists of 16 residues. The CDR3 nucleotides are TGTGCCACCAGGGATATTACTGGGGGCCCTAATGAAAAACTGTTTTTT. Translation: CATRDITGGPNEKLFF.

The J gene is TRBJ2-2, the V gene TRBV5-5; no definite D call. Germline V gene sequence: CDR1 SGHKS, CDR2 YYEKEE (reference sequence). The CDR3 contains 17 residues. V dropped 6 bases and J dropped 0 bases, with 18 bases sitting between them. CDR3 DNA sequence: TGTGCCAGCACCCCGATGCAGCAGGCAACGAACACCGGGGAGCTGTTTTTT. It encodes CASTPMQQATNTGELFF.

The chain recombines TRBV29-1 with TRBJ1-2; D not resolved. The CDR3 runs to 11 residues. Germline CDR1 and CDR2: SQVTM and ANQGSEA. The V gene lost 4 bases and the J gene lost 0 bases, with 3 bases spanning the gap. This CDR3 reads CSVVSNYGYTF. The CDR3 DNA follows: TGCAGCGTTGTCTCTAACTATGGCTACACCTTC.

V and J are TRBV28 and TRBJ2-7, with 10 bases lining up with TRBD1. Germline V gene data show CDR1 as MDHEN and CDR2 as SYDVKM. Germline trimming cut 6 bases from V and 3 bases from J; bases unmatched to any gene: 8. The CDR3 spans 15 residues. CDR3 in DNA: TGTGCCAGCAGGACCCGGACAGGGGGTCGCTACGAGCAGTACTTC. Translation: CASRTRTGGRYEQYF.

This sequence joins TRBV28 and TRBJ2-7, with a tentative D call TRBD1 (6 bases). Per the germline V gene, CDR1 is MDHEN and CDR2 is SYDVKM. Deletions cut 1 base from V and 2 bases from J, with 9 bases between. The CDR3 loop spans 14 amino acids. The CDR3 loop is CASSLSHRAYEQYF. CDR3 coding DNA: TGTGCCAGCAGTTTATCCCACAGGGCCTACGAGCAGTACTTC. Full variable domain (remainder filled in from reference TRBV28 and TRBJ2-7): DVKVTQSSRYLVKRTGEKVFLECVQDMDHENMFWYRQDPGLGLRLIYFSYDVKMKEKGDIPEGYSVSREKKERFSLILESASTNQTSMYLCASSLSHRAYEQYFGPGTRLTVT.

CDR3: CASSLAGGDPQGGTQYF. Here the CDR3 DNA reads TGTGCCAGCAGCTTAGCGGGGGGGGACCCGCAAGGGGGGACCCAGTACTTC. The rearrangement links TRBV7-9 to TRBJ2-5, with D perhaps matching TRBD2 (7 bases). Trimming left V 0 bases short and J 7 bases short, with 21 bases between. The CDR3 totals 17 residues. Per the germline V gene, CDR1 is SEHNR and CDR2 is FQNEAQ (reference sequence).

To note about this clone: This could be a read error, since a much larger clone is one nucleotide away. The CDR3 region has the DNA TGTGCCAGCAGTGAAGGGACTAGCGGGAGCAATGAGCAGTTCTTC. Amino acid sequence: CASSEGTSGSNEQFF. The chain uses TRBV6-1 and TRBJ2-1; 13 positions match TRBD2. The CDR3 spans 15 residues. Trimming took 1 base from V and 6 from J; bases not matched to a gene: 0. CDR1 and CDR2 (germline): MNHNS, SASEGT.

The J gene is TRBJ1-2, the V gene TRBV29-1; no definite D call. The germline V gene encodes CDR1 SQVTM and CDR2 ANQGSEA. The CDR3 consists of 14 residues. Trimming left V 2 bases short and J 4 bases short, with 14 bases between. This chain's CDR3 is CSVETTVPGYGYTF. DNA for the CDR3: TGCAGCGTTGAAACAACTGTCCCGGGCTATGGCTACACCTTC.

The chain uses TRBV5-1 and TRBJ1-1; 8 bases match TRBD1. The CDR3 has 17 amino acids. The V gene end was trimmed by 4 bases and the J gene end by 3 bases; junction bases not matched to a gene: 14. Germline-derived CDR1 and CDR2 are SGHRS and YFSETQ. The CDR3 nucleotides are TGCGCCAGCAGCCCTATGGGCAGGGGGCTTTTGGACACTGAAGCTTTCTTT. Translated: CASSPMGRGLLDTEAFF.

The chain has TRBV5-1 and TRBJ2-7; the D gene is possibly TRBD1 (6 bases). CDR1 and CDR2 from the germline V gene are SGHRS and YFSETQ. V was cut by 3 bases and J by 4 bases, with 8 bases left in between. This CDR3 spans 12 amino acids. The CDR3 coding sequence is TGCGCCAGCAGCTACGGGACATACGAGCAGTACTTC. Amino acids: CASSYGTYEQYF.